Below, one T cell receptor beta chain is given with its context. The target antigen is unknown. The data derive from a study of T and B cells in COVID-19 patients. About the study: Most recovered patients had mild to moderate COVID-19 treated as outpatients.

BIOMED2 TRB-A/B primer pools were used in multiplex TRB PCR. TCRdb itself ran the multiplex PCR reads through MiXCR, one entry per CDR3 protein. The sample has about 10,000 distinct CDR3 sequences, 33% seen once. TRB was amplified from approximately 250-480 ng of blood genomic DNA. Study findings and constraints: Patients with COVID-19 reportedly showed strongly skewed T cell receptor beta variable and joining gene usage. Sorted SARS-CoV-2-responsive or tetramer+ T cells and CD4+, regulatory and CD8+ subsets were not yet sequenced.

V was shortened by 2 bases and J by 1 base, with 10 bases between the two germline ends. This CDR3 spans 15 amino acids. CDR1 is KGHDR, CDR2 SFDVKD, per germline. The sequencing sample was made of blood. This TCR was recovered from a human donor with active COVID-19. The V and J genes are TRBV24-1 and TRBJ1-1; D is possibly TRBD1 (6 bases). In DNA form, the CDR3 reads TGTGCCACCAGTGATTCTCGGGGGGCGAACACTGAAGCTTTCTTT. It is translated as CATSDSRGANTEAFF.